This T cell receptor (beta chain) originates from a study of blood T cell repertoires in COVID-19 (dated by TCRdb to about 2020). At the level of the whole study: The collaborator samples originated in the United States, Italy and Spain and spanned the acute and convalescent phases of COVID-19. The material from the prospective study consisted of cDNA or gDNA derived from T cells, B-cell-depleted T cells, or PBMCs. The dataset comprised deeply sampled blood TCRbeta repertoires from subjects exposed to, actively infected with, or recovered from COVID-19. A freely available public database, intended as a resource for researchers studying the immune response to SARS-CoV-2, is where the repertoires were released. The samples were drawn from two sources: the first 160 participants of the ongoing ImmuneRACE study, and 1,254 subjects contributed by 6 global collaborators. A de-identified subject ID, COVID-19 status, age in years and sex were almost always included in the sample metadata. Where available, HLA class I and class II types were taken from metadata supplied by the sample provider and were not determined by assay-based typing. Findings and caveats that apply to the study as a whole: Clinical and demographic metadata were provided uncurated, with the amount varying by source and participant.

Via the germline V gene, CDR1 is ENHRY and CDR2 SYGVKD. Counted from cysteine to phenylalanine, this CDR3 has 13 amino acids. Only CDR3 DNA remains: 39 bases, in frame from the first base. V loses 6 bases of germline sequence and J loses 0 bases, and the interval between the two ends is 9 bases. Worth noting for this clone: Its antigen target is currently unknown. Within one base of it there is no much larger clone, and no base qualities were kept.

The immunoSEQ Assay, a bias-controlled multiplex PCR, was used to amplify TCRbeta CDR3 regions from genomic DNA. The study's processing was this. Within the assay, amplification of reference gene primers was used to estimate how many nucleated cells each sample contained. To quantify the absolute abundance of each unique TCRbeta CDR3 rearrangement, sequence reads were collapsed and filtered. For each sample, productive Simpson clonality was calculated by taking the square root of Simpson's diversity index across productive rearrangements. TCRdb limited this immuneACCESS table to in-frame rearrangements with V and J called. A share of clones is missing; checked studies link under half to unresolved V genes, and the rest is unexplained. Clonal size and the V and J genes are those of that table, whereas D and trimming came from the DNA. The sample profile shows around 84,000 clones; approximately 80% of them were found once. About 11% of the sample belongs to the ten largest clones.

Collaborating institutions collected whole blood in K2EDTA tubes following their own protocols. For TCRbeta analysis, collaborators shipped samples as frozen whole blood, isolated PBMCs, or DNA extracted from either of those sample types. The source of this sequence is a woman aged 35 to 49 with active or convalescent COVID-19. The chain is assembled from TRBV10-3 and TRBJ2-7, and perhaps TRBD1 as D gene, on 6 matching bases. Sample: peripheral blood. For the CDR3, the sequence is CAISKQGSYEQYF. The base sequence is TGTGCCATCAGCAAACAGGGCTCCTACGAGCAGTACTTC.